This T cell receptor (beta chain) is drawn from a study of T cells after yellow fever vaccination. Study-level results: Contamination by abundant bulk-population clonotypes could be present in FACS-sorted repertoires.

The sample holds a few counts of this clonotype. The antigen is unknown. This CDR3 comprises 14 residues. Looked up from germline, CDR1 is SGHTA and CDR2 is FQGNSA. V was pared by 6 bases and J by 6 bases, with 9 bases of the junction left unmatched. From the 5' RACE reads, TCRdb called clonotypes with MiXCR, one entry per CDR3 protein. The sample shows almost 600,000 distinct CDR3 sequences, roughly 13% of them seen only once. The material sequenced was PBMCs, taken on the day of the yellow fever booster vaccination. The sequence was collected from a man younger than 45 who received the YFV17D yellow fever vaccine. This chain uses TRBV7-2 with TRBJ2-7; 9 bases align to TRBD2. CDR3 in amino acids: CASRFSGGVSEQYF. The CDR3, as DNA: TGTGCCAGCAGGTTTAGCGGGGGTGTATCCGAGCAGTACTTC.